Each of the 3 T cell receptor beta chains below was sequenced from the same sample in a study of OX40 agonist ivuxolimab in advanced cancers. TCRdb keeps only in-frame clones here, not all; method: immunoSEQ multiplex PCR. Among tens of thousands of clones, about nine tenths were seen once, and the ten largest hold approximately 0.39%. The specimen comprised CD4+ or CD8+ T cells sorted from blood, sampled in a trial of the OX40 agonist ivuxolimab. These receptors all come from an adult with an advanced solid tumor such as melanoma, head and neck, liver or kidney cancer.

The chain recombines TRBV27 with TRBJ1-1; 10 positions agree with TRBD1. Looked up from germline, CDR1 is MNHEY and CDR2 is SMNVEV (reference sequence). This CDR3 is built from 15 residues. Trimming cost V 6 bases and J 1 base; bases outside gene matches: 5. CDR3 nucleotide sequence: TGTGCCAGCAGCCCCGGGACAGGGGCGAACACTGAAGCTTTCTTT. Translation gives CASSPGTGANTEAFF.

This chain connects TRBV10-3 to TRBJ2-7; D unresolved. V was clipped by 5 bases and J by 6 bases, with 20 bases between them. Germline values: CDR1 ENHRY, CDR2 SYGVKD. This CDR3 comprises 15 residues. CDR3: CAISPVGDASGEQYF. In nucleotides, the CDR3 is TGTGCCATCAGTCCCGTGGGCGATGCATCGGGCGAGCAGTACTTC.

The V and J genes are TRBV20-1 and TRBJ2-5; unclear D gene. The V end lost 1 base, the J end lost 5 bases, and 2 bases lay between the germline ends. Germline CDR1 is DFQATT and CDR2 is SNEGSKA (reference sequence). CDR3 length: 10 residues. DNA for the CDR3: TGCAGTGCTAGAGGGGAGACCCAGTACTTC. This encodes CSARGETQYF.